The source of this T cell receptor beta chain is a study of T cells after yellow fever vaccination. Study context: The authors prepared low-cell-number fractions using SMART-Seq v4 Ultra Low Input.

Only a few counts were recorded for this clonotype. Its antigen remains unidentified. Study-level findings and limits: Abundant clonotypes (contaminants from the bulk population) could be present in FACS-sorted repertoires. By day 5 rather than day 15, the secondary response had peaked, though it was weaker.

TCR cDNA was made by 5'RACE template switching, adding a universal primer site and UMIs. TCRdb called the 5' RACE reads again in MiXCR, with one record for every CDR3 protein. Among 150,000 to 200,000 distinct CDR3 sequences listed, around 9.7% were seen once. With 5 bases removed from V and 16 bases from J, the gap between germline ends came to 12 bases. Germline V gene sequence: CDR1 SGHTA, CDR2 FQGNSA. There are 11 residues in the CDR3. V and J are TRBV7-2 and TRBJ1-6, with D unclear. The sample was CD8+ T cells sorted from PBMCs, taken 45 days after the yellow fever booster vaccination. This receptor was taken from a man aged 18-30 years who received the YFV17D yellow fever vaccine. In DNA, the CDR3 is TGTGCCAGCAGCCAGGACGGCGCTCTCCACTTT. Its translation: CASSQDGALHF.